The rows below give T cell receptor beta chains drawn from one sample of a study of T cell responses to AZD1222 COVID-19 vaccine. Sequencing used immunoSEQ multiplex PCR; TCRdb keeps in-frame clones, though not all of them. The sample lists tens of thousands of clones; almost 90% were seen once. The source material was peripheral blood, sampled on day 0 of AZD1222 vaccination. These receptors all come from an adult in good health. CDR3s include the opening cysteine and the closing phenylalanine or tryptophan. The order of the fields is clone size, V gene, D gene, J gene, CDR3 protein, CDR3 DNA. The D gene is left open where the match is weak. Some rows mark clone size as missing; the rest say once, few, many or name a class of expanded clone.

NA	TRBV6-5	NA	TRBJ2-3	CASSLALSTDTQYF	TGTGCCAGCAGTTTGGCCTTAAGCACAGATACGCAGTATTTT
NA	TRBV11-2	NA	TRBJ1-1	CASSLGVGAFF	TGTGCCAGCAGCTTGGGTGTTGGCGCTTTCTTT
NA	TRBV14	NA	TRBJ1-2	CASSHQGWVWRYGYTF	TGTGCCAGCAGCCACCAGGGATGGGTCTGGCGCTATGGCTACACCTTC
NA	TRBV6-4	NA	TRBJ1-5	CASSDGPLWQGNQPQHF	TGTGCCAGCAGTGACGGCCCCCTTTGGCAGGGCAATCAGCCCCAGCATTTT
NA	TRBV12-3/TRBV12-4	NA	TRBJ1-4	CASSHPDTEKLFF	TGTGCCAGCAGCCATCCCGACACCGAAAAACTGTTTTTT
NA	TRBV4-3	NA	TRBJ1-4	CASSQEGRATNEKLFF	TGCGCCAGCAGCCAAGAAGGGAGGGCAACTAATGAAAAACTGTTTTTT
NA	TRBV4-1	NA	TRBJ1-1	CASSHSPVANTEAFF	TGCGCCAGCAGCCATTCGCCGGTGGCGAACACTGAAGCTTTCTTT
NA	TRBV2	NA	TRBJ1-1	CASSEGNAGVTEAFF	TGTGCCAGCAGTGAAGGCAACGCGGGGGTCACTGAAGCTTTCTTT
once	TRBV15	NA	TRBJ1-3	CATSRDGVRRSSGNTIYF	TGTGCCACCAGCAGAGATGGGGTTCGGCGGAGCTCTGGAAACACCATATATTTT
NA	TRBV27	NA	TRBJ2-1	CASRSRANEQFF	TGTGCCAGCAGGTCTAGGGCCAATGAGCAGTTCTTC
NA	TRBV14	NA	TRBJ1-6	CASSQDWGRTNSPLHF	TGTGCCAGCAGCCAAGATTGGGGAAGAACGAATTCACCCCTCCACTTT
NA	TRBV5-1	NA	TRBJ2-2	CASSRIANTGELFF	TGCGCCAGCAGCCGAATAGCGAACACCGGGGAGCTGTTTTTT
NA	TRBV5-5	NA	TRBJ1-6	CASSLGGVNSPLHF	TGTGCCAGCAGCTTGGGGGGGGTTAATTCACCCCTCCACTTT
NA	TRBV5-6	NA	TRBJ1-6	CASSLRRTGLNNSPLHF	TGTGCCAGCAGCTTGAGGAGAACAGGGCTCAATAATTCACCCCTCCACTTT
NA	TRBV27	NA	TRBJ2-5	CASSPRPGQETQYF	TGTGCCAGCAGTCCTCGCCCAGGGCAAGAGACCCAGTACTTC
NA	TRBV18	TRBD1	TRBJ1-4	CASSPGTGLEKLFF	TGTGCCAGCTCACCAGGGACAGGCCTTGAAAAACTGTTTTTT
once	TRBV7-2	TRBD2	TRBJ2-1	CASSYGLAGGYNEQFF	TGTGCCAGCAGCTACGGACTAGCGGGGGGCTACAATGAGCAGTTCTTC
NA	TRBV6-4	NA	TRBJ2-2	CASSATSTGELFF	TGTGCCAGCAGTGCAACGAGCACCGGGGAGCTGTTTTTT
NA	TRBV6-5	NA	TRBJ1-2	CASRLTADYGYTF	TGTGCCAGCAGGCTGACAGCAGACTATGGCTACACCTTC
NA	TRBV6-5	NA	TRBJ1-5	CASSSEVSNQPQHF	TGTGCCAGCAGTTCGGAGGTCAGCAATCAGCCCCAGCATTTT
NA	TRBV19	NA	TRBJ1-1	CASSIDRAGNTEAFF	TGTGCCAGTAGTATAGATCGCGCGGGGAACACTGAAGCTTTCTTT
NA	TRBV7-2	NA	TRBJ1-1	CASSRGNTEAFF	TGTGCCAGCAGCCGCGGGAACACTGAAGCTTTCTTT
NA	TRBV11-2	TRBD1	TRBJ2-7	CASSQGGTGNYEQYF	TGTGCCAGCAGCCAAGGTGGGACAGGGAACTACGAGCAGTACTTC
NA	TRBV6-4	NA	TRBJ1-1	CASSARGGETEAFF	TGTGCCAGCAGTGCTCGGGGAGGGGAGACTGAAGCTTTCTTT
NA	TRBV28	NA	TRBJ1-2	CASSAGYSYGYTF	TGTGCCAGTTCGGCGGGTTACAGCTATGGCTACACCTTC
NA	TRBV18	NA	TRBJ2-1	CASSSGSGNEQFF	TGTGCCAGCTCATCAGGGTCAGGCAATGAGCAGTTCTTC
NA	TRBV6-5	NA	TRBJ2-1	CASGSDNEQFF	TGTGCCAGCGGTTCGGACAATGAGCAGTTCTTC
NA	TRBV5-1	NA	TRBJ2-2	CASSFQGSNTGELFF	TGCGCCAGCAGCTTCCAGGGGTCGAACACCGGGGAGCTGTTTTTT
NA	TRBV13	NA	TRBJ2-7	CASSLFSLPYEQYF	TGTGCCAGCAGCTTATTCTCTCTCCCGTACGAGCAGTACTTC
NA	TRBV29-1	NA	TRBJ2-3	CSVAGAGEDTQYF	TGCAGCGTTGCGGGGGCCGGGGAAGATACGCAGTATTTT
once	TRBV11-1	NA	TRBJ1-1	CASSAFSPQAFF	TGTGCCAGTTCGGCATTCTCACCCCAAGCTTTCTTT
NA	TRBV6-5	TRBD1	TRBJ2-7	CASSFDRGYEQYF	TGTGCCAGCAGTTTTGACAGGGGCTACGAGCAGTACTTC
NA	TRBV5-4	TRBD1	TRBJ2-2	CASSFRQGTTGELFF	TGTGCCAGCAGCTTCCGACAGGGGACCACCGGGGAGCTGTTTTTT
few	TRBV7-9	NA	TRBJ1-5	CASSLGRGGDQPQHF	TGTGCCAGCAGCTTAGGACGAGGGGGAGATCAGCCCCAGCATTTT
NA	TRBV4-2	NA	TRBJ2-1	CASSGTGLWDEQFF	TGTGCCAGCAGCGGAACAGGGCTCTGGGATGAGCAGTTCTTC
once	TRBV7-9	NA	TRBJ1-3	CASSSTAYSGNTIYF	TGTGCCAGCAGCTCCACGGCTTACTCTGGAAACACCATATATTTT
once	TRBV19	NA	TRBJ1-5	CASSNPGRGLSNQPQHF	TGTGCCAGTAGCAACCCGGGACGAGGGCTTAGCAATCAGCCCCAGCATTTT
once	TRBV18	NA	TRBJ2-1	CASSRGTVTYNEQFF	TGTGCCAGCTCAAGGGGGACTGTAACCTACAATGAGCAGTTCTTC